This T cell receptor (beta chain) was captured by sequencing in a study of shared clonotypes between healthy human individuals. Study-level results: Researchers found naive subsets generally carried larger estimated richness than memory subsets. Several donors showed sharing of about 4.7% of naive CD4 clonotypes.

Germline V gene lookup returns CDR1 LNHDA and CDR2 SQIVND (reference sequence). V lost 5 bases and J lost 9; bases outside the gene matches: 10. CDR3 length: 15 residues. To note about this clone: What it binds is unknown.

This table comes from immunoSEQ multiplex PCR, and its TCRdb copy is limited to in-frame clones, with some not included. The table records about 2.3 million clones, roughly 92% of them present only once. The V call is TRBV19, the J call TRBJ2-5; 12 nucleotides agree with TRBD2. Sequencing used naive CD4+ T cells from PBMCs. Subset noted: CD45RA+ positively selected. The TCR originated in a young man in good health. Some clones in this sample may be carry-over from other donors' samples. In DNA, the CDR3 is TGTGCCAGTAGTGTACTAGCGGGAGGAGAGGGGGCCCAGTACTTC. Amino acids: CASSVLAGGEGAQYF.